This T cell receptor (beta chain) was profiled in a study of cytomegalovirus exposure and HLA in healthy donors. It was healthy bone marrow donors who served as donors. Likely unrecorded immune exposures existed in these nominally healthy donors. This CDR3 has 13 residues. V dropped 0 bases and J dropped 2 bases, with 8 bases sitting between them. Germline values: CDR1 GTSNPN, CDR2 SVGIG (reference sequence). PCR involved 60 Vbeta and 13 Jbeta primers. Libraries were prepared by immunoSEQ multiplex PCR; TCRdb keeps only in-frame clonotypes and omits some of them. The sample includes around 100,000 clones, roughly 72% seen only once; the top ten take about 5.4%.

The specimen sequenced was PBMCs. This sequence was found in a woman aged 18-35 years in good health and CMV-seropositive. This chain links TRBV30 with TRBJ2-7; D is uncertain. The CDR3 DNA reads as TGTGCCTGGAGTGTATCTGAGGCCTACGAGCAGTACTTC. This gives the protein CAWSVSEAYEQYF.